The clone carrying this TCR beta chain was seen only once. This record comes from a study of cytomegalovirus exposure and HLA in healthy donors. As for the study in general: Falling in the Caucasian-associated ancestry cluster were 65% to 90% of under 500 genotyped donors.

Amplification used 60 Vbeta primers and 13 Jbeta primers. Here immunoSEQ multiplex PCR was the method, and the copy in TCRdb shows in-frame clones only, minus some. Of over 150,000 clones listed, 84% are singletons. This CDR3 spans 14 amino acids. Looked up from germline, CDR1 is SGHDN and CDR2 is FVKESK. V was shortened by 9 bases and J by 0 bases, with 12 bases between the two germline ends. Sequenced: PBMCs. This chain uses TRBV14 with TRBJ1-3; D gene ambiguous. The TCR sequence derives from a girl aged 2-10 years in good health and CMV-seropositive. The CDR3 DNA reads TGTGCCAGTACAGTGAGTCTCTCTGGAAACACCATATATTTT. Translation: CASTVSLSGNTIYF.